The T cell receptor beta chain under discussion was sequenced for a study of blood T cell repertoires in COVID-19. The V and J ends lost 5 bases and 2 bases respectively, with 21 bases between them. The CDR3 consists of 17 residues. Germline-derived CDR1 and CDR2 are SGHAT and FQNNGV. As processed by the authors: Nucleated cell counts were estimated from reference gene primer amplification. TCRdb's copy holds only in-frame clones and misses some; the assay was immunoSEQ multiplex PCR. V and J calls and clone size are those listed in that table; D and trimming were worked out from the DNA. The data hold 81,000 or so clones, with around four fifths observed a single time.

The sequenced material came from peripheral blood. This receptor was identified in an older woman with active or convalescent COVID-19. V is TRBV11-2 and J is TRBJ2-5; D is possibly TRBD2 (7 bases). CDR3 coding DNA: TGTGCCAGCAGCCTCACCGGGCGGGGGCCCACGCAAGAGACCCAGTACTTC. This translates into CASSLTGRGPTQETQYF.